The 14 T cell receptor beta chains below come from one sample, sequenced in a study of response to subunit inactivated influenza vaccine (dated by TCRdb to 2016 to 2018). The library was produced with RT-PCR. Sequenced on an Illumina HiSeq 2500. Starting from the raw public reads, TCRdb applied fastp trimming at Q25, assembled clones with MiXCR and retained in-frame beta chains. Identical CDR3 proteins give one entry, which carries the most common genes and DNA. The sample table contains hundreds of thousands of distinct CDR3 sequences; only one count was recorded for roughly 8.2% of them. Clones ranked in the top ten supply 10% to 15% of the sample. Sequenced material: PBMCs from blood, taken less than 30 months after vaccination. The receptors were gathered from a man aged 50-75 years who received an inactivated influenza vaccine. Donor details come from another sample of the same person, matched by shared clones.

The chain employs TRBV12-3 or TRBV12-4 and TRBJ2-7, with D possibly being TRBD1 (8 bases). The germline V and J ends were trimmed by 5 bases and 6 bases, with 17 bases remaining between them. This CDR3 is 14 amino acids long. Written as DNA, the CDR3 is TGTGCCAGCAGTCGGACAGGGAGGGGATCCGAGCAGTACTTC. This encodes CASSRTGRGSEQYF.

This clonotype was seen a few times. This chain links TRBV14 with TRBJ2-1; D perhaps matches TRBD2 (5 bases). Germline CDR1 is SGHDN and CDR2 is FVKESK. Trimming left V 0 bases short and J 8 bases short, with 17 bases between. The CDR3 has 16 residues. CDR3 loop: CASSQDVTGYGDEQFF. In nucleotides, the CDR3 is TGTGCCAGCAGCCAAGATGTAACGGGATACGGGGATGAGCAGTTCTTC.

This chain links TRBV7-2 with TRBJ2-7; TRBD1 is a possible D gene (6 bases). Germline CDR1 SGHTA, CDR2 FQGNSA. The CDR3 covers 15 residues. V lost 4 bases and J 4 bases, leaving 17 bases between the germline ends. CDR3 sequence: CASSSYRAPQYEQYF. As DNA, the CDR3 is TGTGCCAGCAGCTCCTACAGGGCTCCCCAGTACGAGCAGTACTTC.

The table lists this clonotype with a few counts. For the CDR3, the DNA is TGCAGTGCTCAACAGGGGTCCAATCAGCCCCAGCATTTT. This translates into CSAQQGSNQPQHF. The genes are TRBV20-1 and TRBJ1-5; 7 positions agree with TRBD1. Germline lookup yields CDR1 DFQATT and CDR2 SNEGSKA (reference sequence). The V and J ends lost 5 bases and 3 bases, in that order; junction bases with no gene match: 4. CDR3 size: 13 residues.

This sequence joins TRBV12-3 or TRBV12-4 and TRBJ2-7, with D unclear. The V end lost 2 bases, the J end lost 5 bases, and 7 bases lay between the germline ends. The CDR3 totals 12 residues. The CDR3 nucleotides read TGTGCCAGCAGTTTAATCGGAGACGAGCAGTACTTC. Translating gives CASSLIGDEQYF.

The chain is built from TRBV7-9 and TRBJ2-2; 10 bases fit TRBD2. The V gene end was trimmed by 7 bases and the J gene end by 6 bases; junction bases not matched to a gene: 8. The CDR3 has 15 amino acids. Per germline, CDR1 SEHNR and CDR2 FQNEAQ (reference sequence). As DNA, the CDR3 is TGTGCCAGCACCTTCCTAGCGGGAGCCCCCGGGGAGCTGTTTTTT. Residues: CASTFLAGAPGELFF. Filled out from reference TRBV7-9 and TRBJ2-2, the complete variable domain reads DTGVSQNPRHKITKRGQNVTFRCDPISEHNRLYWYRQTLGQGPEFLTYFQNEAQLEKSRLLSDRFSAERPKGSFSTLEIQRTEQGDSAMYLCASTFLAGAPGELFFGEGSRLTVL.

This clonotype was seen more than once but under ten times. The J gene is TRBJ1-2, the V gene TRBV4-3; 7 bases are a match to TRBD1. CDR1 LGHNA and CDR2 YSLEER come from the germline V gene. J was trimmed by 8 bases and V by 0 bases; bases with no gene match: 6. The CDR3 runs 14 residues. CDR3 loop: CASSQDSTGSGYTF. CDR3 sequence (DNA): TGCGCCAGCAGCCAAGATTCGACAGGGAGCGGCTACACCTTC.

V is TRBV6-5 and J is TRBJ1-2; D remains unclear. V was clipped by 4 bases and J by 6 bases, with 18 bases between them. There are 15 residues in the CDR3. CDR1 and CDR2 (germline): MNHEY, SVGAGI. DNA of the CDR3: TGTGCCAGCAGTTTGGAGTCAATAGGGATCCATGGCTACACCTTC. Translating it yields CASSLESIGIHGYTF.

This clonotype was detected a few times. This sequence joins TRBV24-1 and TRBJ2-2, with 14 bases that match TRBD2. V lost 4 bases to trimming and J lost 4 bases; unmatched junction nucleotides: 4. Germline V gives CDR1 KGHDR, CDR2 SFDVKD. CDR3 length: 17 amino acids. Here the CDR3 reads CATSERGLAGVTGELFF. CDR3 sequence (DNA): TGTGCCACCAGTGAAAGGGGACTAGCGGGAGTCACCGGGGAGCTGTTTTTT.

This rearrangement joins TRBV2 to TRBJ2-7; 8 nucleotides line up with TRBD2. Trimming removed 6 bases from V and 4 bases from J; junction bases left unmatched: 8. Looked up from germline, CDR1 is SNHLY and CDR2 is FYNNEI. The CDR3 extends over 14 amino acids. The DNA for the CDR3 is TGTGCCAGCAGCCCGGGACTAGAGATATACGAGCAGTACTTC. Encoded protein: CASSPGLEIYEQYF.

The rearrangement uses TRBV9 and TRBJ2-7, with TRBD1 matching over 7 bases. Germline loops: CDR1 SGDLS, CDR2 YYNGEE. This CDR3 spans 15 amino acids. V gave up 4 bases and J gave up 3 bases; unmatched junction bases: 10. The CDR3 loop is CASSPRGQSLYEQYF. The CDR3, as DNA: TGTGCCAGCAGCCCCCGGGGACAGAGTCTCTACGAGCAGTACTTC.

The chain joins TRBV5-1 to TRBJ2-3; TRBD2 is a possible D gene (6 bases). Deletions cut 2 bases from V and 1 base from J, with 20 bases between. This CDR3 spans 18 amino acids. Germline assignment: CDR1 SGHRS and CDR2 YFSETQ. The CDR3 DNA is TGCGCCAGCAGCTTAGGGACTCAAAACACCCGACGCACAGATACGCAGTATTTT. The encoded protein is CASSLGTQNTRRTDTQYF.

The sample holds a few counts of this clonotype. V is TRBV7-9 and J is TRBJ1-1, with 7 bases matching TRBD1. V lost 4 bases, J lost 1 base, and 6 bases stayed unmatched. Germline values: CDR1 SEHNR, CDR2 FQNEAQ (reference sequence). The CDR3 covers 15 residues. The CDR3: CASSYSRDRNTEAFF. CDR3 DNA sequence: TGTGCCAGCAGCTATTCGCGGGACAGGAACACTGAAGCTTTCTTT.

This clonotype was counted only a few times. The chain is built from TRBV29-1 and TRBJ2-7; the D call may be TRBD1 or TRBD2 (5 bases each). The CDR3 has 15 amino acids. The V gene's germline CDR1 is SQVTM and CDR2 ANQGSEA. Trimming shortened V by 6 bases and J by 0 bases, and 18 bases separated the two germline ends. The CDR3, as DNA: TGCAGCGTGGGTCCGGGACGCATTAGCTCCTACGAGCAGTACTTC. This gives the protein CSVGPGRISSYEQYF.